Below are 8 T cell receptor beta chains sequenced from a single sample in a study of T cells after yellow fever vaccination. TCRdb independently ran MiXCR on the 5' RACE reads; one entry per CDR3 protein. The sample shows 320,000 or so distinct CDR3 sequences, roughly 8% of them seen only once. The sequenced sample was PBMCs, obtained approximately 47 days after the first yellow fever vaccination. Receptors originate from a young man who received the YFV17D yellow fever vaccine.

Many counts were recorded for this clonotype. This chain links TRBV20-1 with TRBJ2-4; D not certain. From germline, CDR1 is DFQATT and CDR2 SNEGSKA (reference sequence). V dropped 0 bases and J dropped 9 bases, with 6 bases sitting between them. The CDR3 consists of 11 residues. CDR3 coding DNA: TGCAGTGCTAGAGATAGAGGCATTCAGTACTTC. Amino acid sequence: CSARDRGIQYF.

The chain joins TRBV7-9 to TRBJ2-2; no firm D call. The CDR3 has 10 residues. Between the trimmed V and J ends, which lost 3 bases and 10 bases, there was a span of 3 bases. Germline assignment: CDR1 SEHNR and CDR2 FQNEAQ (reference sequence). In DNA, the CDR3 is TGTGCCAGCAGCTTTTTGGAGCTGTTTTTT. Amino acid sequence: CASSFLELFF.

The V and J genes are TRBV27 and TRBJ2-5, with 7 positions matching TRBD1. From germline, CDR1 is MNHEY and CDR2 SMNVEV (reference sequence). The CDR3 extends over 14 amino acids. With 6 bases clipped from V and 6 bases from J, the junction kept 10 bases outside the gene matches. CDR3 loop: CASRKQGKGKTQYF. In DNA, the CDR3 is TGTGCCAGCAGGAAACAGGGGAAGGGCAAGACCCAGTACTTC.

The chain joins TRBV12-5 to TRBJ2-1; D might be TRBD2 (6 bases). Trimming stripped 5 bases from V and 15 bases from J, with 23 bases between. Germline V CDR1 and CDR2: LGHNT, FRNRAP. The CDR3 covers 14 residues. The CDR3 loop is CASGLMGTEVGAFF. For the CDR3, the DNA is TGTGCTAGTGGTCTAATGGGGACTGAGGTCGGTGCGTTCTTC.

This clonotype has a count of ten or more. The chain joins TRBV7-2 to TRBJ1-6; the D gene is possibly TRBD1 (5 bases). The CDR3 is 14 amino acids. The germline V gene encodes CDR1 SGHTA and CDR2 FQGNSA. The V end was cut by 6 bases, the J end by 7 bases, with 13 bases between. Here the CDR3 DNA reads TGTGCCAGCAGGCCCGACAGAAGCAATTCACCCCTCCACTTT. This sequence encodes CASRPDRSNSPLHF.

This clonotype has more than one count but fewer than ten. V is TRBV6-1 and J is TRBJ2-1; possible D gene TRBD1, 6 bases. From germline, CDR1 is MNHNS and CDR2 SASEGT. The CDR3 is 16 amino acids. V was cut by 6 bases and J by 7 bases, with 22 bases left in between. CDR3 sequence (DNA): TGTGCCAGCAGCCTTTCTAGACAGGTAGCCGGGAATGAGCAGTTCTTC. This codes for CASSLSRQVAGNEQFF.

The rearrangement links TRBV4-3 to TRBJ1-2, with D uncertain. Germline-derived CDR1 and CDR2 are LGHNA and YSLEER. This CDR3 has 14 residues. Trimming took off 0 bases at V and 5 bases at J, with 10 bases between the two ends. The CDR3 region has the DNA TGCGCCAGCAGCCAAGATTCCCCCGGGTATGGCTACACCTTC. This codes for CASSQDSPGYGYTF.

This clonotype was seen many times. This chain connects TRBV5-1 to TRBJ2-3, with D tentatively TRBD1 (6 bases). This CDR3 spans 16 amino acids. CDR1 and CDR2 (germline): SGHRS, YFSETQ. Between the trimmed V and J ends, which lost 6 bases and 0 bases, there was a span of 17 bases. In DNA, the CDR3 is TGCGCCAGCAATGAAGGGGGAGCAGCTAGCACAGATACGCAGTATTTT. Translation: CASNEGGAASTDTQYF.